A selection of T cell receptor beta chains follows, all from one sample in a study of regulatory and conventional T cells in RAG deficiency. Libraries were prepared by immunoSEQ multiplex PCR; TCRdb keeps only in-frame clonotypes and omits some of them. Here the sample spans 22,000 or so clones, 90% to 95% being singletons. This same sample was also part of a study on regulatory T cells.

The sequencing sample was made of CD4+ T cells sorted from blood. Receptor source: a human donor in good health. Each CDR3 is given with its conserved first and last residue. A D gene is named only where the DNA matches it firmly. Clone size, where shown, is once, few, many, or a class for clones that have expanded.

CDR3nt,CDR3aa,v_gene,j_gene,abundance,len,d_gene
TGTGCCAGCAGTTTACAGGGGGGATATGAAAAACTGTTTTTT,CASSLQGGYEKLFF,TRBV28,TRBJ1-4,.,14,TRBD1
TGTGCCAGCTCTGTCCTAGGGGATACGCAGTATTTT,CASSVLGDTQYF,TRBV28,TRBJ2-3,.,12,.
TGTGCCAGCAGTAGGGACAGAACCTCCTACGAGCAGTACTTC,CASSRDRTSYEQYF,TRBV2,TRBJ2-7,.,14,TRBD1
TGTGCCTGGAGTGTCGGAGGGTACACCGGGGAGCTGTTTTTT,CAWSVGGYTGELFF,TRBV30,TRBJ2-2,.,14,.
TGCGCCAGCAGCAGCGGACGGCACACCGGGGAGCTGTTTTTT,CASSSGRHTGELFF,TRBV5-1,TRBJ2-2,once,14,.
TGCGCCAGCAGCCAAGGTCCAGCGGGAGGAACCCACACCTACAATGAGCAGTTCTTC,CASSQGPAGGTHTYNEQFF,TRBV4-1,TRBJ2-1,once,19,TRBD2
TGTGCCAGCAGCGGCGTGGGGGGAAGTGGCTACACCTTC,CASSGVGGSGYTF,TRBV7-6,TRBJ1-2,.,13,.
TGCGCCAGCAGCTTGCTCGGGAGGGGGGGAGACCAAGAGACCCAGTACTTC,CASSLLGRGGDQETQYF,TRBV5-1,TRBJ2-5,.,17,TRBD2
TGTGCCAGCAGCCCGGACCGGAACTCCTACAATGAGCAGTTCTTC,CASSPDRNSYNEQFF,TRBV7-3,TRBJ2-1,.,15,.
TGCAGTGCTAGAGCTGGGGAGACCCAGTACTTC,CSARAGETQYF,TRBV20-1,TRBJ2-5,.,11,.
TGTGCCAGCAGCTTGGCCCCGGGCAGCACAGATACGCAGTATTTT,CASSLAPGSTDTQYF,TRBV5-4,TRBJ2-3,.,15,.
TGTGCCAGCTCACCCGAGACAGGACGGAGCGAGCAGTACTTC,CASSPETGRSEQYF,TRBV18,TRBJ2-7,.,14,.
TGTGCCAGCAGTACCCCCGGGACAACCTACGAGCAGTACTTC,CASSTPGTTYEQYF,TRBV2,TRBJ2-7,.,14,.
TGTGCCAGCAGCAAAGGGAGGGCGCCCCAGCCCCAGCATTTT,CASSKGRAPQPQHF,TRBV21-1,TRBJ1-5,.,14,.
TGTGCCAGCAATGGACAGGGGGATTCACCCCTCCACTTT,CASNGQGDSPLHF,TRBV14,TRBJ1-6,.,13,TRBD1
TGTGCCAGTAGAGACACTAACTATGGCTACACCTTC,CASRDTNYGYTF,TRBV19,TRBJ1-2,once,12,.
TGTGCCAGCAGTTATCGGGAGCACTATGGCTACACCTTC,CASSYREHYGYTF,TRBV6-6,TRBJ1-2,.,13,.
TGTGCCAGCAGCGTAGACCTAGCGGGAGGGCCGATGCAGACCCAGTACTTC,CASSVDLAGGPMQTQYF,TRBV9,TRBJ2-5,.,17,TRBD2
TGTGCCAGCAGTTCTCACTCCTTCACAGGGCGCTACGAGCAGTACTTC,CASSSHSFTGRYEQYF,TRBV27,TRBJ2-7,.,16,.
TGTGCCAGCAGTCTGGGACAGAGCTCCTACGAGCAGTACTTC,CASSLGQSSYEQYF,TRBV25-1,TRBJ2-7,.,14,TRBD1
TGTGCCAGCAGCGCAAATACCCCGGATACGCAGTATTTT,CASSANTPDTQYF,TRBV11-2,TRBJ2-3,.,13,.
TGTGCCAGCAGCTTAGAGACAGTTCAAGGCGAGCAGTACTTC,CASSLETVQGEQYF,TRBV7-9,TRBJ2-7,.,14,.
TGTGCCAGCACCGTCTCTGGAAACACCATATATTTT,CASTVSGNTIYF,TRBV28,TRBJ1-3,.,12,.
TGTGCCAGCAGCTTGGCCGGGCAGCAAGAGACCCAGTACTTC,CASSLAGQQETQYF,TRBV5-6,TRBJ2-5,.,14,.
TGCGCCAGCAGCGACGGGACTAGCGGGAACAATGAGCAGTTCTTC,CASSDGTSGNNEQFF,TRBV10-1,TRBJ2-1,.,15,TRBD2
TGTGCCAGCTCACCGTCCCGGGGGATAGGGACTGAAGCTTTCTTT,CASSPSRGIGTEAFF,TRBV18,TRBJ1-1,.,15,.
TGTGCCAGCAGCTTTGGATATGGGGGCTCGGGTGAAAAACTGTTTTTT,CASSFGYGGSGEKLFF,TRBV7-2,TRBJ1-4,.,16,.
TGTGCCAGTAGCCAGCAGAGCAATCAGCCCCAGCATTTT,CASSQQSNQPQHF,TRBV19,TRBJ1-5,.,13,.
TGTGCCAGCAGCCGCTTGGGGGGTCCGACAGAGAACACTGAAGCTTTCTTT,CASSRLGGPTENTEAFF,TRBV7-8,TRBJ1-1,.,17,.
TGTGCCAGCAGTGAGTGGTTAGGGGGCTTAGCCAAAAACATTCAGTACTTC,CASSEWLGGLAKNIQYF,TRBV2,TRBJ2-4,once,17,TRBD1
TGCGCCAGCAGCTTGGCCAGGCGGGATATGAACTATGGCTACACCTTC,CASSLARRDMNYGYTF,TRBV5-1,TRBJ1-2,.,16,.